The clone carrying this TCR beta chain came up many times. Its antigen remains unidentified. This sample was taken from a study of T cell repertoires in cytomegalovirus infection. The germline V gene encodes CDR1 SGHTA and CDR2 FQGNSA. This CDR3 region has 15 residues. The germline V and J ends were trimmed by 0 bases and 0 bases, with 6 bases remaining between them. TCRdb recomputed calls from the reads with MiXCR, one row per CDR3 protein. The sample holds approximately 180,000 distinct CDR3 sequences, 8% to 10% seen once. Study results and limitations: Within the response measured ex vivo, HLA-C-restricted CMV-specific TCR beta clonotypes were dominant.

The rearrangement joins TRBV7-2 to TRBJ2-1; D not resolved. This clonotype originated in a human donor in good health (CMV status not recorded). Some clones in this sample may be carry-over from other donors' samples. The sequenced sample consisted of PBMCs. The chain's CDR3 is CASSLARNSYNEQFF. The CDR3, as DNA: TGTGCCAGCAGCTTAGCGCGGAACTCCTACAATGAGCAGTTCTTC.